These 7 T cell receptor beta chains originate from one sample sequenced in a study of beta chain features in type 1 diabetes. No antigen is known for these receptors. What was sequenced were expressed TCRB transcripts, since all of the isolated RNA had been reverse transcribed. TCRdb's table, derived via immunoSEQ multiplex PCR, lists solely in-frame clones and lacks some. The table records 130,000 or so clones, 17% of them present only once. The study's findings and limits: Shortening that was moderate but significant affected the TCRB CDR3s of Type 1 diabetes patients in all four CD4+ subsets.

The sequenced material came from central memory CD4+ T cells from blood. Source of these receptors: a man aged 18-30 years with type 1 diabetes.

The chain is built from TRBV30 and TRBJ2-5; tentative D call: TRBD2 (6 bases). From germline, CDR1 is GTSNPN and CDR2 SVGIG (reference sequence). Trimming shortened V by 2 bases and J by 2 bases, and 15 bases separated the two germline ends. This CDR3 has 15 amino acids. The CDR3 reads CAWSRLTSLQETQYF. The CDR3 nucleotides are TGTGCCTGGAGTCGGTTAACTAGCCTTCAAGAGACCCAGTACTTC.

V is TRBV19 and J is TRBJ2-5, with 8 bases aligning to TRBD1. Germline CDR1 reads LNHDA; CDR2 reads SQIVND (reference sequence). The CDR3 is made up of 14 amino acids. With 5 bases clipped from V and 3 bases from J, the junction kept 5 bases outside the gene matches. CDR3 region: CASSLNRGKETQYF. The CDR3 bases are TGTGCCAGTAGTCTAAACAGGGGGAAAGAGACCCAGTACTTC. The full variable domain, rest sourced from reference TRBV19 and TRBJ2-5, is DGGITQSPKYLFRKEGQNVTLSCEQNLNHDAMYWYRQDPGQGLRLIYYSQIVNDFQKGDIAEGYSVSREKKESFPLTVTSAQKNPTAFYLCASSLNRGKETQYFGPGTRLLVL.

The chain carries TRBV21-1 and TRBJ2-1. TRBV21-1 has pseudogene status. The CDR3 is 20 residues long. DNA for the CDR3: TGTGCCAGCAGCAAATTGAAAACGCTGGGTAGTATCGTGGACCTCAATGAGCAGTTCTTC. It encodes CASSKLKTLGSIVDLNEQFF.

The CDR3 spells CASSPAPGQGGTEAFF. DNA of the CDR3: TGTGCCAGCTCACCAGCGCCGGGACAGGGAGGCACTGAAGCTTTCTTT. This sequence joins TRBV18 and TRBJ1-1; 9 nucleotides match TRBD1. J lost 4 bases, V lost 2 bases, and 8 bases had no gene match. CDR1 KGHSH and CDR2 LQKENI come from the germline V gene. This CDR3 has 16 amino acids. Together with reference TRBV18 and TRBJ1-1, the CDR3 gives the full variable domain: NAGVMQNPRHLVRRRGQEARLRCSPMKGHSHVYWYRQLPEEGLKFMVYLQKENIIDESGMPKERFSAEFPKEGPSILRIQQVVRGDSAAYFCASSPAPGQGGTEAFFGQGTRLTVV.

The V and J genes are TRBV28 and TRBJ1-6; D not certain. Germline V gene sequence: CDR1 MDHEN, CDR2 SYDVKM. V was trimmed by 7 bases and J by 8 bases, leaving 9 bases between them. This CDR3 contains 12 residues. The CDR3 loop reads CASTTVDSPLHF. Here the CDR3 DNA reads TGTGCCAGCACCACCGTTGATTCACCCCTCCACTTT. Looking up the rest from reference TRBV28 and TRBJ1-6 gives the full variable domain: DVKVTQSSRYLVKRTGEKVFLECVQDMDHENMFWYRQDPGLGLRLIYFSYDVKMKEKGDIPEGYSVSREKKERFSLILESASTNQTSMYLCASTTVDSPLHFGNGTRLTVT.

V usage is TRBV29-1 and J usage is TRBJ2-5, with TRBD2 matching over 8 bases. CDR1 is SQVTM and CDR2 is ANQGSEA in the germline V gene. The CDR3 loop spans 14 amino acids. Trimming cost V 7 bases and J 5 bases; bases outside gene matches: 12. DNA for the CDR3: TGCAGCGGGCTCGGGGGGGCTCTGCTGGAGACCCAGTACTTC. Translating gives CSGLGGALLETQYF.

The sample holds a few counts of this clone. The chain carries TRBV7-9 and TRBJ2-2, with D perhaps matching TRBD1 (6 bases). Germline V gives CDR1 SEHNR, CDR2 FQNEAQ (reference sequence). CDR3 length: 15 residues. V was trimmed by 1 base and J by 6 bases, leaving 12 bases between them. The CDR3 protein is CASSLVGQSAGELFF. CDR3 in DNA: TGTGCCAGCAGCTTAGTAGGACAGAGCGCCGGGGAGCTGTTTTTT.